Listed below are T cell receptor beta chains from one sample, sequenced in a study of T-cell memory formation after mild COVID-19. TCRdb ran MiXCR on the 5' RACE reads and lists one entry per CDR3 protein. In the table there are more than 300,000 distinct CDR3 sequences, roughly 13% of which are singletons. Sequencing was carried out using PBMCs or a T cell subset sorted from them (not recorded which). The source of these receptors is a man in his late teens or twenties who had mild COVID-19 (a few samples of this study predate the infection). Cell type and time point are not known. Both conserved end residues are part of each CDR3. D genes are given only for firm matches. Size is omitted from some rows. Given values are once, few, many or a class for expanded clones.

size	J	V	D	DNA	CDR3
few	TRBJ2-3	TRBV20-1	TRBD2	TGCAGTGCCGGGGCGCGGGGGGACACAGATACGCAGTATTTT	CSAGARGDTDTQYF
-	TRBJ1-6	TRBV4-1	-	TGCGCCAGCAGCCGAACCTCGGGGGAAGGTTCACCCCTCCACTTT	CASSRTSGEGSPLHF
-	TRBJ2-3	TRBV4-3	-	TGCGCCAGCAGCCAAGATTTCGAGAGGGGTCTTTGGGATACGCAGTATTTT	CASSQDFERGLWDTQYF
-	TRBJ2-4	TRBV6-5	TRBD1	TGTGCCAGCAGTCAGACAGGGGAAGCCAAAAACATTCAGTACTTC	CASSQTGEAKNIQYF
-	TRBJ1-2	TRBV29-1	-	TGCAGCGTTGACTTCCCGGGAAGCTATGGCTACACCTTC	CSVDFPGSYGYTF
few	TRBJ2-1	TRBV6-6	-	TGTGCCAGCAGTCCGTCGGCCCCCTCCGGGCAGTTCTTC	CASSPSAPSGQFF
-	TRBJ2-7	TRBV11-2	TRBD1	TGTGCCAGCAGACACAGATACGGGGACAGGGGGCGAGAGCAGTACTTC	CASRHRYGDRGREQYF
-	TRBJ1-2	TRBV4-3	-	TGCGCCAGCAGCCTGGGGCCTGGGGGCTACACCTTC	CASSLGPGGYTF
many	TRBJ2-4	TRBV11-2	TRBD2	TGTGCCAGCAGCTTAAGGGGACTAGCGGTAGCCAAAAACATTCAGTACTTC	CASSLRGLAVAKNIQYF
few	TRBJ1-4	TRBV4-1	-	TGCGCCAGCAGCCAAACGGGTGAAAAACTGTTTTTT	CASSQTGEKLFF
-	TRBJ2-7	TRBV5-1	-	TGCGCCAGCAGGTTATCGGTTGGCGAGCAGTACTTC	CASRLSVGEQYF
many	TRBJ1-1	TRBV12-3/TRBV12-4	TRBD1	TGTGCCAGCAGTCCCCAAGGGACAGTGAACACTGAAGCTTTCTTT	CASSPQGTVNTEAFF
-	TRBJ2-7	TRBV4-1	TRBD2	TGCGCCAGCAGCAATAGACTAGCGGCTCCCTACGAGCAGTACTTC	CASSNRLAAPYEQYF
-	TRBJ1-2	TRBV9	TRBD1	TGTGCCAGCAGCGTAGAGGACAGGGGGTATGGCTACACCTTC	CASSVEDRGYGYTF